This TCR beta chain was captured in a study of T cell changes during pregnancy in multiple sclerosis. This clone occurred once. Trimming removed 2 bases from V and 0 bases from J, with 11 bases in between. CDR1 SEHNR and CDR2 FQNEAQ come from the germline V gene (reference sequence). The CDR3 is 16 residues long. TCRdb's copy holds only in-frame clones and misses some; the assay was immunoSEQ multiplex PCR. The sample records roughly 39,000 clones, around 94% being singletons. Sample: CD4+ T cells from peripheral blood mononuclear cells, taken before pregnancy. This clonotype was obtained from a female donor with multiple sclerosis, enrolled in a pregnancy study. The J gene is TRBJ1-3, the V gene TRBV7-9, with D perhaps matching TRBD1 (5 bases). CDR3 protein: CASSLLGGISGNTIYF. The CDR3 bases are TGTGCCAGCAGCTTATTGGGGGGAATCTCTGGAAACACCATATATTTT.